This TCR beta chain was observed in a study of T cell responses to AZD1222 COVID-19 vaccine. CDR3 length equals 16 residues. Trimming pared 4 bases from V and 3 bases from J, leaving 16 bases between. CDR1 and CDR2 (germline): SNHLY, FYNNEI. TCRdb keeps only in-frame clones here, not all; method: immunoSEQ multiplex PCR. The profile shows 100,000 to 150,000 clones, 89% of them singletons. The receptor comes from an adult in good health. Sequencing used peripheral blood, obtained on day 0 of AZD1222 vaccination. V usage is TRBV2 and J usage is TRBJ1-5; no reliable D call. This CDR3 reads CASSAERKIINQPQHF. For the CDR3, the DNA is TGTGCCAGCAGTGCCGAGCGTAAGATTATCAATCAGCCCCAGCATTTT. Drawing the rest from reference TRBV2 and TRBJ1-5, the complete variable domain is EPEVTQTPSHQVTQMGQEVILRCVPISNHLYFYWYRQILGQKVEFLVSFYNNEISEKSEIFDDQFSVERPDGSNFTLKIRSTKLEDSAMYFCASSAERKIINQPQHFGDGTRLSIL.